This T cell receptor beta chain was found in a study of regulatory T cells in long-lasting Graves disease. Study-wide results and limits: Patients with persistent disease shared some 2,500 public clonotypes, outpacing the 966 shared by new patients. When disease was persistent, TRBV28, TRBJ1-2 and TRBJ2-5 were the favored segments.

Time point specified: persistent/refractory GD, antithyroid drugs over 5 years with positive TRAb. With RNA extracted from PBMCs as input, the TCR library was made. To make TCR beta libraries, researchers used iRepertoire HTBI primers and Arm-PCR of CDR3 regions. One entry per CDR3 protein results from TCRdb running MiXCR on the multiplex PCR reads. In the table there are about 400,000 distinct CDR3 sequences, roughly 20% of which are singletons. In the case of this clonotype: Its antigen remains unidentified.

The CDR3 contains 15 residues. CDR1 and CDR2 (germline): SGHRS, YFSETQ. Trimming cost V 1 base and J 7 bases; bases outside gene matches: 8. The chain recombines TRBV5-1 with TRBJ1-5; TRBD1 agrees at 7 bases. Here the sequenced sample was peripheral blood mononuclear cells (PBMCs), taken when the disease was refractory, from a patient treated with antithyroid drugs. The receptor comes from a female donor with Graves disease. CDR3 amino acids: CASSLRPGGYQPQHF. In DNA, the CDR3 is TGCGCCAGCAGCTTGAGGCCAGGGGGATACCAGCCCCAGCATTTT.